Reported below is one T cell receptor (beta chain). This entry comes from a study of technical replicates of blood from a few donors. The method was immunoSEQ multiplex PCR; TCRdb's version includes in-frame clones alone and lacks a portion of them. The sample shows 65,000 to 95,000 clones, 75% to 95% of them seen only once. After removal of 3 bases from V and 4 bases from J, the junction contained 8 bases not matched to a gene. The CDR3 has 16 amino acids. Per the germline V gene, CDR1 is LNHDA and CDR2 is SQIVND (reference sequence). V is TRBV19 and J is TRBJ1-2, with 10 bases that match TRBD1. The receptor comes from a human donor in good health. The specimen sequenced was T cells isolated from PBMCs. The CDR3 is CASSMTGGAGTYGYTF. CDR3 DNA sequence: TGTGCCAGTAGTATGACAGGGGGCGCGGGAACCTATGGCTACACCTTC. Full variable domain (missing parts from reference TRBV19 and TRBJ1-2): DGGITQSPKYLFRKEGQNVTLSCEQNLNHDAMYWYRQDPGQGLRLIYYSQIVNDFQKGDIAEGYSVSREKKESFPLTVTSAQKNPTAFYLCASSMTGGAGTYGYTFGSGTRLTVV.